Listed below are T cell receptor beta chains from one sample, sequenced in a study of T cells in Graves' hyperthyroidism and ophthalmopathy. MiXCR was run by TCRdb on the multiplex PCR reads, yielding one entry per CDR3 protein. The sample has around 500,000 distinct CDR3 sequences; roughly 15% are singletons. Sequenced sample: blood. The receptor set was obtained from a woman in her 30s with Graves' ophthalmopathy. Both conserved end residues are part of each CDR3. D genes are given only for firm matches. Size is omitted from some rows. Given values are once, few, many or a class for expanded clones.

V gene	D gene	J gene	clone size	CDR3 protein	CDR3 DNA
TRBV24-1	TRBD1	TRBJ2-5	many	CATSEAGQGREETQYF	TGTGCCACCAGTGAAGCCGGACAGGGGAGAGAAGAGACCCAGTACTTC
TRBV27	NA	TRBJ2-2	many	CASSPTYTGELFF	TGTGCCAGCAGTCCGACATACACCGGGGAGCTGTTTTTT
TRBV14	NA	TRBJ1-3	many	CASSQGPQWTDLRNTIYF	TGTGCCAGCAGCCAAGGTCCCCAATGGACTGATTTAAGAAACACCATATATTTT
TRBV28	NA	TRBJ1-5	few	CASSFLRWGQPQHF	TGTGCCAGCAGTTTTCTGCGGTGGGGTCAGCCCCAGCATTTT
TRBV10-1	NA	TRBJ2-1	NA	CASSEGGLGNEQFF	TGCGCCAGCAGTGAAGGGGGTTTGGGGAATGAGCAGTTCTTC
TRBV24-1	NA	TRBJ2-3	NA	CATSDPGTEEYF	TGTGCCACCAGTGACCCCGGGACCGAGGAGTATTTT
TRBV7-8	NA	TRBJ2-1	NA	CAGSLVSEQFF	TGTGCCGGCAGCTTAGTTAGTGAGCAGTTCTTC
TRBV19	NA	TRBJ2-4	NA	CASTTGTANIQYF	TGTGCCAGTACCACAGGTACAGCGAACATTCAGTACTTC
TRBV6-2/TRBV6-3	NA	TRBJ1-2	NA	CASSYSTGEGPNTF	TGTGCCAGCAGTTACTCGACCGGGGAGGGGCCGAACACCTTC
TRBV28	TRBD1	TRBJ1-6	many	CASRRGTAYNSPLHF	TGTGCCAGCAGACGGGGGACAGCCTATAATTCACCCCTCCACTTT
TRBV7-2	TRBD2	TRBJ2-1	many	CASSSSGAYNEQFF	TGTGCCAGCAGCTCTAGCGGAGCCTACAATGAGCAGTTCTTC
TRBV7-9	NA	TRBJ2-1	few	CASSPRAKEKQFF	TGTGCCAGCAGCCCCCGGGCCAAAGAGAAGCAGTTCTTC
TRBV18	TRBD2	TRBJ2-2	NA	CASSPLAGKGTGELFF	TGTGCCAGCTCACCACTAGCGGGCAAGGGAACCGGGGAGCTGTTTTTT
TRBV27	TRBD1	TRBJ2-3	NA	CASSLLDRDTDTQYF	TGTGCCAGCAGTTTATTGGACAGGGACACAGATACGCAGTATTTT
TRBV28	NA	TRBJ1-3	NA	CASRKRASGNTIYF	TGTGCCAGCAGGAAAAGGGCCTCTGGAAACACCATATATTTT
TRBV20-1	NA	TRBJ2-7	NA	CTPQGLTPYEQYF	TGCACACCGCAGGGCCTCACCCCCTACGAGCAGTACTTC
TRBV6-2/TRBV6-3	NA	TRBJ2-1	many	CASSYRDSYNEQFF	TGTGCCAGCAGTTACCGGGACTCCTACAATGAGCAGTTCTTC
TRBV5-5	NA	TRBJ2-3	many	CASSSPMTGTTSLTDTQYF	TGTGCCAGCAGCTCGCCTATGACAGGGACTACTAGTCTCACAGATACGCAGTATTTT
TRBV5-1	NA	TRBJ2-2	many	CASSLTYTGELFF	TGCGCCAGCAGCTTGACGTACACCGGGGAGCTGTTTTTT
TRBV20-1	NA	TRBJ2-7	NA	CSALLREPGSYEQYF	TGCAGTGCTCTACTACGGGAGCCCGGCTCCTACGAGCAGTACTTC
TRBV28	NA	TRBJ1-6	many	CASSLGQNNSPLHF	TGTGCCAGCAGTTTGGGGCAGAACAATTCACCCCTCCACTTT
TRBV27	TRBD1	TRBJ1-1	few	CASSLGAWQGAQSIELF	TGTGCCAGCAGTTTAGGGGCTTGGCAGGGGGCGCAAAGTATCGAGCTCTTT
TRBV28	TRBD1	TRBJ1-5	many	CASSPWLGQGTYSNQPQHF	TGTGCCAGCAGTCCCTGGTTGGGACAGGGAACTTATAGCAATCAGCCCCAGCATTTT
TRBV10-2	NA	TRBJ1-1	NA	CASSVGGLSEAFF	TGCGCCAGCAGTGTTGGGGGGCTAAGTGAAGCTTTCTTT
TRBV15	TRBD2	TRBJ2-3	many	CATSRDRASGSTDTQYF	TGTGCCACCAGCAGAGATCGGGCTAGCGGGAGTACAGATACGCAGTATTTT
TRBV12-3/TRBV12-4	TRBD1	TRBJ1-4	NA	CASCLGQGSEKLFF	TGTGCCAGCTGCCTGGGACAGGGAAGTGAAAAACTGTTTTTT
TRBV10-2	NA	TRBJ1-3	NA	CASRPGTAGNTIYF	TGCGCCAGCAGGCCCGGGACTGCTGGAAACACCATATATTTT
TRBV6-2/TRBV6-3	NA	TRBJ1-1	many	CASSAPGRPRAEAFF	TGTGCCAGCAGTGCCCCGGGGAGGCCTAGGGCTGAAGCTTTCTTT
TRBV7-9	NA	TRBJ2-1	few	CASSLNRWQGSWASPLYNEQFF	TGTGCCAGCAGCTTAAATCGGTGGCAGGGCTCCTGGGCGAGCCCCCTTTACAATGAGCAGTTCTTC
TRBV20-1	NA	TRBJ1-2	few	CSASPSQIGPYYTF	TGCAGTGCCTCTCCCTCTCAAATCGGTCCATACTACACCTTC
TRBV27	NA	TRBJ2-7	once	CASSWDCSYEQYF	TGTGCCAGCAGTTGGGACTGTTCCTACGAGCAGTACTTC
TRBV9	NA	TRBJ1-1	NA	CASSGRGSDTEAFF	TGTGCCAGCAGCGGACGGGGATCGGACACTGAAGCTTTCTTT
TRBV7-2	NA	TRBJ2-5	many	CASSLLGGAQYF	TGTGCCAGCAGCCTCCTGGGGGGTGCCCAGTACTTC
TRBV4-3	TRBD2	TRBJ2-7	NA	CASSQDRGSGKPYEQYF	TGCGCCAGCAGCCAAGATCGCGGTAGCGGGAAACCCTACGAGCAGTACTTC
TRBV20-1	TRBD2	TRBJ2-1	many	CSARVRTSGSAYNEQFF	TGCAGTGCTAGAGTTCGGACTAGCGGGAGCGCCTACAATGAGCAGTTCTTC
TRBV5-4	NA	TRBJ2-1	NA	CASSLGPREQFF	TGTGCCAGCAGCTTGGGCCCTCGGGAGCAGTTCTTC
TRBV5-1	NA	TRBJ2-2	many	CASSQQGTTGELFF	TGCGCCAGCAGCCAACAGGGAACCACCGGGGAGCTGTTTTTT
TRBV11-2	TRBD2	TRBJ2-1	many	CASSPLAGATYNEQFF	TGTGCCAGCAGCCCCCTAGCGGGAGCAACCTACAATGAGCAGTTCTTC
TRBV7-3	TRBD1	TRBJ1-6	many	CASSRRQGLDSPLHF	TGTGCCAGCAGCCGGCGACAGGGATTGGATTCACCCCTCCACTTT
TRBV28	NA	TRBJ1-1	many	CASSSYRANTEAFF	TGTGCCAGCAGTTCGTACAGGGCCAACACTGAAGCTTTCTTT
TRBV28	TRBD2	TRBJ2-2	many	CASRTLGLAGVSTGELFF	TGTGCCAGCAGGACCCTCGGGCTAGCGGGAGTCAGCACCGGGGAGCTGTTTTTT
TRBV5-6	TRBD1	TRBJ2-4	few	CASSFRGLTGKNIQYF	TGTGCCAGCAGCTTCCGTGGTCTGACAGGGAAAAACATTCAGTACTTC